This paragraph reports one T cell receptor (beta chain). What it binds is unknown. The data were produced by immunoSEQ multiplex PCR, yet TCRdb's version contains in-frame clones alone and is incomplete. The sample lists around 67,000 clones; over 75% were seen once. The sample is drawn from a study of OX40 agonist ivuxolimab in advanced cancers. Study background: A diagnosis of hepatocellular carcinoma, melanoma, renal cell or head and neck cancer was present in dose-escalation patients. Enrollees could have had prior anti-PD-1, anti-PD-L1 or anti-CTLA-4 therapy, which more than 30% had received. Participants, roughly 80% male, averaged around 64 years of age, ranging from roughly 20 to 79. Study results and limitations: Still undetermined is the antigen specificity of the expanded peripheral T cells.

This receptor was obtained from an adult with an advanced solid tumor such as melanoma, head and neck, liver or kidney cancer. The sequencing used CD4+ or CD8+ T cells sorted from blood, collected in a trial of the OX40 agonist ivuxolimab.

CDR3 nucleotides: TGTGCCAGCAGCCCTGGACAGACCTGGAGCGAGCAGTACTTC. Translating it yields CASSPGQTWSEQYF. The rearrangement joins TRBV28 to TRBJ2-5, with D tentatively TRBD1 (6 bases). The J call may be faulty, since TRBJ2-7 better matches the DNA end. Germline lookup yields CDR1 MDHEN and CDR2 SYDVKM. The CDR3 runs to 14 residues.